This T cell receptor (beta chain) was recorded in a study of T cell responses to AZD1222 COVID-19 vaccine (dated by TCRdb to about 2021). For the wider study: AZD1222 recipients with second doses at about 4 weeks or about 12 weeks were pooled, because spike-specific TCR depth and breadth did not differ between schedules. A total of just over 230 trial participants underwent TCR sequencing, of whom about 200 had received two doses of AZD1222 and roughly 26 had received two doses of the MenACWY control vaccine. Trial participants were enrolled by age into 18-55, 56-69 and 70-plus year subgroups, with about 150, 28 and 57 TCR-sequenced participants respectively. Results and caveats for the whole study, not just this receptor: Epitopes outside the regions mutated in the B.1.351 and B.1.1.7 variants were reportedly recognized by nearly half of the unique spike-specific TCRs. After two AZD1222 doses, both the breadth and the depth of spike-specific TCRs were significantly higher than at day 0 and than in MenACWY recipients. Conclusions about previously exposed vaccinees are limited because only six or seven AZD1222 recipients were SARS-CoV-2 seropositive at baseline. Most participants were white British and females outnumbered males, and the authors suggested that clonal diversity may have been underestimated. In the small 56-69-year group, the increase in depth fell short of significance, most likely because of low power. CD4 TCRs associated with the vaccine covered the entire spike protein, and the dominant responses were in regions 160-218 and 743-854. Because no day 14 peak-response samples were available, repertoires were characterized only after the peak T cell response.

The CDR3 regions of human TCRbeta chains were analyzed by immunosequencing. The original pipeline was this. Repertoire TCRs were checked for matches against a reference library of SARS-CoV-2-specific TCRs that had been generated using the MIRA antigen-specificity platform. Breadth was defined as the fraction of unique TCRs that were SARS-CoV-2-associated. Depth was defined as the fraction of total T cells that were SARS-CoV-2-associated. Using the MIRA data, each spike-specific TCR was assigned both to the spike region to which the TCR was reactive and to a CD4 or CD8 class. Log10-transformed breadth and depth values were compared by one-way ANOVA with Sidak's multiple comparisons tests. TCRdb mirrors the immuneACCESS table, restricted to in-frame sequences. Some clones are absent from its copies; in checked studies, under half trace to an unresolved V gene, and the reason for the others is unknown. From that table come the V and J calls and clone size; the DNA was used to work out D and trimming. For this sample there are under 150,000 clones; roughly 89% appear just once. The ten largest make up about 27% of the sample.

The sample's time point label, decoded: baseline before first vaccination. Vaccinee samples were obtained from the UK trials COV001 and COV002, which included a single-blind randomized controlled phase 2/3 trial of AZD1222 (ChAdOx1 nCoV-19) in healthy adults. Trial participant PBMC samples were collected at day 0 and day 28 after the second dose for TCRbeta chain sequencing. V loses 1 base, J loses 2 bases, and the germline ends lie 12 bases apart. The CDR3 goes from the cysteine to the phenylalanine over 16 residues. Only the CDR3 region is kept as DNA, spanning 48 bases read in frame from base 1. CDR1 is given as LNHDA and CDR2 as SQIVND, both from the germline V gene (reference sequence). In the case of this clone: Its antigen is still unknown. The sample holds no much larger clone one base away, and base qualities are not on file.

This material consisted of peripheral blood, taken on day 0 of AZD1222 vaccination. The rearranged segments are TRBV19 and TRBJ1-5; the D gene assignment is ambiguous. This TCR was sampled from an adult in good health. The DNA sequence is as follows: TGTGCCAGTAGTATAGCGAAAGGTTCGCGCAATCAGCCCCAGCATTTT. Its product reads: CASSIAKGSRNQPQHF.